The rows below give T cell receptor beta chains drawn from one sample of a study of blood T cell repertoires in COVID-19. Clones were read by immunoSEQ multiplex PCR, and TCRdb kept only the in-frame ones, dropping some. Altogether roughly 250,000 clones are present, nearly 85% being singletons, with the ten largest covering around 5.5%. The sequencing sample was made of peripheral blood. Source of these receptors: a human donor in a cohort sampled during active COVID-19. CDR3s include the opening cysteine and the closing phenylalanine or tryptophan. D genes are given only for firm matches. Clone size is given for some rows only: seen once, a few or many times, or a class if the clone is expanded.

d_call: TRBD1; cdr3_length: 17; j_call: TRBJ1-4; clone_size: NA; v_call: TRBV10-3; cdr3_aa: CAISESGTVTRNEKLFF; cdr3_nt: TGTGCCATCAGTGAGTCGGGGACAGTCACTCGAAATGAAAAACTGTTTTTT
d_call: TRBD1; cdr3_length: 15; j_call: TRBJ1-4; clone_size: NA; v_call: TRBV28; cdr3_aa: CASTTPGQGHGKLFF; cdr3_nt: TGTGCCAGCACAACCCCGGGACAGGGACATGGAAAACTGTTTTTT
d_call: NA; cdr3_length: 15; j_call: TRBJ1-6; clone_size: NA; v_call: TRBV2; cdr3_aa: CASSEQGRNNSPLHF; cdr3_nt: TGTGCCAGCAGTGAACAGGGGCGCAATAATTCACCCCTCCACTTT
d_call: TRBD2; cdr3_length: 18; j_call: TRBJ2-3; clone_size: NA; v_call: TRBV11-2; cdr3_aa: CASSLDPPVAGVRDTQYF; cdr3_nt: TGTGCCAGCAGCTTAGATCCCCCCGTAGCGGGAGTCAGAGATACGCAGTATTTT
d_call: TRBD2; cdr3_length: 16; j_call: TRBJ2-2; clone_size: NA; v_call: TRBV5-1; cdr3_aa: CASSPLSGENTGELFF; cdr3_nt: TGCGCCAGCAGCCCTCTTAGCGGGGAGAACACCGGGGAGCTGTTTTTT
d_call: TRBD2; cdr3_length: 19; j_call: TRBJ2-5; clone_size: NA; v_call: TRBV9; cdr3_aa: CASSVGVVGAGGAGETQYF; cdr3_nt: TGTGCCAGCAGCGTAGGCGTGGTTGGAGCGGGGGGGGCCGGAGAGACCCAGTACTTC
d_call: NA; cdr3_length: 16; j_call: TRBJ2-7; clone_size: NA; v_call: TRBV10-2; cdr3_aa: CASSEGAGIVSYEQYF; cdr3_nt: TGCGCCAGCAGTGAGGGCGCGGGGATAGTCTCCTACGAGCAGTACTTC
d_call: NA; cdr3_length: 14; j_call: TRBJ1-1; clone_size: few; v_call: TRBV7-9; cdr3_aa: CASSLKRGGTEAFF; cdr3_nt: TGTGCCAGCAGCTTAAAAAGGGGGGGAACTGAAGCTTTCTTT
d_call: NA; cdr3_length: 12; j_call: TRBJ2-3; clone_size: NA; v_call: TRBV5-4; cdr3_aa: CASSFHTDTQYF; cdr3_nt: TGTGCCAGCAGCTTCCACACAGATACGCAGTATTTT
d_call: TRBD2; cdr3_length: 19; j_call: TRBJ2-2; clone_size: NA; v_call: TRBV4-1; cdr3_aa: CASSQDSWVSGRGTGELFF; cdr3_nt: TGCGCCAGCAGCCAAGATTCGTGGGTGAGCGGGAGGGGGACCGGGGAGCTGTTTTTT
d_call: TRBD1; cdr3_length: 15; j_call: TRBJ2-1; clone_size: NA; v_call: TRBV5-1; cdr3_aa: CASSLETGAFNEQFF; cdr3_nt: TGCGCCAGCAGCTTAGAGACAGGGGCATTCAATGAGCAGTTCTTC
d_call: NA; cdr3_length: 16; j_call: TRBJ2-6; clone_size: NA; v_call: TRBV12-5; cdr3_aa: CASGLDRGSGANVLTF; cdr3_nt: TGTGCTAGTGGTTTGGATCGGGGCTCTGGGGCCAACGTCCTGACTTTC
d_call: NA; cdr3_length: 15; j_call: TRBJ1-2; clone_size: few; v_call: TRBV11-2; cdr3_aa: CASSSIRGWGYGYTF; cdr3_nt: TGTGCCAGCAGCTCCATAAGGGGGTGGGGCTATGGCTACACCTTC
d_call: NA; cdr3_length: 12; j_call: TRBJ1-1; clone_size: few; v_call: TRBV30; cdr3_aa: CAWSINTGEAFF; cdr3_nt: TGTGCCTGGAGTATCAACACAGGGGAAGCTTTCTTT
d_call: NA; cdr3_length: 11; j_call: TRBJ1-1; clone_size: NA; v_call: TRBV3-1/TRBV3-2; cdr3_aa: CASSQSAEAFF; cdr3_nt: TGTGCCAGCAGCCAATCCGCTGAAGCTTTCTTT
d_call: TRBD2; cdr3_length: 16; j_call: TRBJ2-1; clone_size: NA; v_call: TRBV11-3; cdr3_aa: CASSPNSGRAYNEQFF; cdr3_nt: TGTGCCAGCAGCCCCAATAGCGGGAGGGCCTACAATGAGCAGTTCTTC
d_call: NA; cdr3_length: 18; j_call: TRBJ1-4; clone_size: NA; v_call: TRBV12-2; cdr3_aa: CASRLVTGPLATNEKLFF; cdr3_nt: TGTGCAAGTCGCTTAGTGACAGGTCCCCTTGCAACTAATGAAAAACTGTTTTTT
d_call: NA; cdr3_length: 17; j_call: TRBJ2-6; clone_size: NA; v_call: TRBV21-1; cdr3_aa: CASSGQGNNSGANVLTF; cdr3_nt: TGTGCCAGCAGCGGACAGGGAAATAACTCTGGGGCCAACGTCCTGACTTTC
d_call: NA; cdr3_length: 15; j_call: TRBJ2-4; clone_size: NA; v_call: TRBV4-1; cdr3_aa: CASSSPGLAKNIQYF; cdr3_nt: TGCGCCAGCAGCTCACCGGGACTAGCCAAAAACATTCAGTACTTC
d_call: TRBD1; cdr3_length: 16; j_call: TRBJ2-3; clone_size: NA; v_call: TRBV7-9; cdr3_aa: CASTLPGQVYTDTQYF; cdr3_nt: TGTGCCAGCACATTACCGGGACAGGTGTACACAGATACGCAGTATTTT
d_call: TRBD1; cdr3_length: 13; j_call: TRBJ1-3; clone_size: NA; v_call: TRBV29-1; cdr3_aa: CSGGTGTGNTIYF; cdr3_nt: TGCAGCGGAGGGACAGGTACCGGAAACACCATATATTTT
d_call: NA; cdr3_length: 13; j_call: TRBJ2-7; clone_size: NA; v_call: TRBV5-1; cdr3_aa: CASRPDRDYEQYF; cdr3_nt: TGCGCCAGCAGGCCAGACAGAGACTACGAGCAGTACTTC
d_call: TRBD1; cdr3_length: 13; j_call: TRBJ1-2; clone_size: NA; v_call: TRBV27; cdr3_aa: CASSQTGGNGYTF; cdr3_nt: TGTGCCAGCAGTCAGACAGGGGGGAATGGCTACACCTTC
d_call: NA; cdr3_length: 14; j_call: TRBJ1-5; clone_size: NA; v_call: TRBV5-1; cdr3_aa: CASSADGGMKLQHF; cdr3_nt: TGCGCCAGCAGCGCGGACGGAGGGATGAAGCTCCAGCATTTT